A single sample gave rise to the 10 T cell receptor beta chains below, sequenced in a study of blood T cell repertoires in COVID-19. The data were produced by immunoSEQ multiplex PCR, yet TCRdb's version contains in-frame clones alone and is incomplete. Of some 170,000 clones listed, 60% to 85% are singletons. The specimen was peripheral blood. The receptors stem from a woman aged 50 to 65 with active or convalescent COVID-19.

The chain is built from TRBV4-3 and TRBJ2-5; D may be TRBD2 (7 bases). Germline V gene sequence: CDR1 LGHNA, CDR2 YSLEER. The V and J ends lost 0 bases and 5 bases respectively, with 16 bases between them. This CDR3 is 16 amino acids long. The DNA for the CDR3 is TGCGCCAGCAGCCAAGATAAAGGGAGGGGGACGGAGACCCAGTACTTC. Encoded protein: CASSQDKGRGTETQYF.

The chain links TRBV7-9 to TRBJ2-3; 9 bases align to TRBD2. Germline V gene lookup returns CDR1 SEHNR and CDR2 FQNEAQ (reference sequence). V trimming: 4 bases; J trimming: 2 bases; junction bases outside the gene matches: 7. This CDR3 is built from 16 residues. CDR3 amino acids: CASSSGVAGATDTQYF. Written as DNA, the CDR3 is TGTGCCAGCAGCTCGGGCGTAGCGGGGGCCACAGATACGCAGTATTTT.

The rearrangement uses TRBV30 and TRBJ1-6; D gene unclear. V lost 0 bases, J lost 9 bases, and 21 bases lay in between. Germline V gene data show CDR1 as GTSNPN and CDR2 as SVGIG (reference sequence). There are 17 residues in the CDR3. The CDR3 here is CAWSVKGTWTGISPLHF. CDR3 nucleotides: TGTGCCTGGAGTGTAAAGGGCACCTGGACGGGAATTTCACCCCTCCACTTT.

This clone was recorded a few times. This rearrangement joins TRBV2 to TRBJ1-5; D perhaps matches TRBD1 (5 bases). Trimming took 4 bases from V and 5 from J, leaving 18 bases between them. Germline V gives CDR1 SNHLY, CDR2 FYNNEI. The CDR3 has 16 residues. Here the CDR3 DNA reads TGTGCCAGCAGTGGGCCCTGGGGGGAAAAGGATCAGCCCCAGCATTTT. Its protein is CASSGPWGEKDQPQHF. Full variable domain (outside the CDR3, taken from reference TRBV2 and TRBJ1-5): EPEVTQTPSHQVTQMGQEVILRCVPISNHLYFYWYRQILGQKVEFLVSFYNNEISEKSEIFDDQFSVERPDGSNFTLKIRSTKLEDSAMYFCASSGPWGEKDQPQHFGDGTRLSIL.

About this clone itself: A read error may account for a junction end that differs from germline. The chain recombines TRBV19 with TRBJ1-5, with D uncertain. This CDR3 region has 15 residues. CDR1 LNHDA and CDR2 SQIVND come from the germline V gene (reference sequence). The CDR3 sequence is CASSIGGFSNQPQHF. DNA of the CDR3: TGTGCCAGTAGCATAGGAGGGTTTAGCAATCAGCCCCAGCATTTT.

Only one count was recorded for this clone. This chain connects TRBV28 to TRBJ1-4; maybe TRBD1 (6 bases). The CDR3 has 14 residues. Germline V gene data show CDR1 as MDHEN and CDR2 as SYDVKM. Deletions cut 5 bases from V and 5 bases from J, with 12 bases between. CDR3 amino acids: CASSPQGTNEKLFF. The CDR3 coding sequence is TGTGCCAGCAGTCCCCAGGGGACGAATGAAAAACTGTTTTTT.

V and J are TRBV7-9 and TRBJ2-1; tentatively, D is TRBD2 (7 bases). The CDR3 is 15 amino acids. V lost 2 bases to trimming and J lost 10 bases, with 18 bases between them. CDR1 is SEHNR and CDR2 is FQNEAQ in the germline V gene (reference sequence). CDR3 in amino acids: CASSLTPRGGHEQFF. CDR3 sequence (DNA): TGTGCCAGCAGCTTAACTCCGAGGGGGGGTCACGAGCAGTTCTTC. Full variable domain (rest looked up from reference TRBV7-9 and TRBJ2-1): DTGVSQNPRHKITKRGQNVTFRCDPISEHNRLYWYRQTLGQGPEFLTYFQNEAQLEKSRLLSDRFSAERPKGSFSTLEIQRTEQGDSAMYLCASSLTPRGGHEQFFGPGTRLTVL.

This clone was detected a few times. The V and J genes are TRBV7-2 and TRBJ2-2; D is ambiguous. Per germline, CDR1 SGHTA and CDR2 FQGNSA. V lost 5 bases to trimming and J lost 7 bases, with 11 bases between them. The CDR3 is 13 amino acids. CDR3 DNA sequence: TGTGCCAGCAGCCCCCTCCCCAGCGGGGAGCTGTTTTTT. Its translation is CASSPLPSGELFF.

The V and J genes are TRBV18 and TRBJ1-1; tentative D call: TRBD1 (5 bases). V was cut by 1 base and J by 1 base, with 10 bases left in between. This CDR3 region has 15 residues. Per germline, CDR1 KGHSH and CDR2 LQKENI. The CDR3 spells CASSPRPRENTEAFF. As DNA, the CDR3 is TGTGCCAGCTCACCACGGCCCAGGGAGAACACTGAAGCTTTCTTT.

This chain connects TRBV2 to TRBJ2-2; a weak D match, TRBD2 (5 bases). There are 15 residues in the CDR3. Germline V CDR1 and CDR2: SNHLY, FYNNEI. Trimming took off 5 bases at V and 7 bases at J, with 17 bases between the two ends. Here the CDR3 DNA reads TGTGCCAGCAGTAAGATACTATCGGGGAACGGGGAGCTGTTTTTT. Its translation is CASSKILSGNGELFF.